This TCR beta chain was identified in a study of shared clonotypes between healthy human individuals. Unmatched junction bases numbered 11, after V lost 2 bases and J lost 0 bases. Germline V gene data show CDR1 as SGHRS and CDR2 as YFSETQ. The CDR3 length is 20 residues. Broader study findings: Relative to their counterparts shared across all four donors, non-shared clonotypes exhibited diminished generation probabilities. Some naive CD4 clonotypes, roughly 5%, turned up in common across a few donors.

Only in-frame clones appear in the TCRdb table, and some are missing; sequencing was by immunoSEQ multiplex PCR. The sample carries roughly 1,500,000 clones, 95% to 99% recorded once. With regard to this clone: Its cognate antigen is unknown.

The TCR was taken from a man aged 25-45 years in good health. Sequencing used naive CD4+ T cells sorted from blood. The subset denotes: CD45RA+ positively selected. J is TRBJ2-3 and V is TRBV5-1, with 14 bases matching TRBD2. The DNA for the CDR3 is TGCGCCAGCAGCTTCACCGGACTAGCGGGAGGACCTTCTAGCACAGATACGCAGTATTTT. Amino acids: CASSFTGLAGGPSSTDTQYF.